The 29 T cell receptor beta chains given below trace back to one sample, sequenced in a study of T cell responses to AZD1222 COVID-19 vaccine. The table came from immunoSEQ multiplex PCR; TCRdb's copy has only in-frame clones and leaves some out. The data show roughly 100,000 clones, 85% to 95% seen once. The sample consisted of peripheral blood, taken on day 0 of AZD1222 vaccination. All receptors come from an adult in good health.

V gene TRBV5-1 combines with J gene TRBJ2-2, with a weak D call TRBD1 (6 bases). V lost 4 bases, J lost 2 bases, and 15 bases lay in between. CDR1 and CDR2 from the germline V gene are SGHRS and YFSETQ. There are 16 residues in the CDR3. The CDR3 nucleotides read TGCGCCAGCAGCCCTCCACGGACAGATAACACCGGGGAGCTGTTTTTT. The encoded protein is CASSPPRTDNTGELFF.

The CDR3 DNA is TGTGCCAGCAGTGTATGGGGAACCGGGGAGCTGTTTTTT. It specifies CASSVWGTGELFF. The chain is built from TRBV2 and TRBJ2-2; D call uncertain. The ends were cut back, 4 bases at V and 5 bases at J, with 8 bases in the middle. CDR1 and CDR2 (germline): SNHLY, FYNNEI. This CDR3 contains 13 residues.

The chain links TRBV4-1 to TRBJ1-2; the D is unclear. The V gene lost 1 base and the J gene lost 10 bases, with 13 bases spanning the gap. The CDR3 consists of 13 residues. CDR1 is MGHRA and CDR2 is YSYEKL in the germline V gene. CDR3 coding DNA: TGCGCCAGCAGCCAAGTGACGAGGTCCCCCTACACCTTC. Translated: CASSQVTRSPYTF.

The genes are TRBV4-1 and TRBJ1-2, with 9 bases that match TRBD1. Germline lookup yields CDR1 MGHRA and CDR2 YSYEKL. V dropped 0 bases and J dropped 0; count of bases not matched to a gene: 11. CDR3 length: 19 amino acids. In nucleotides, the CDR3 is TGCGCCAGCAGCCAAGAGGATCGACAGGGGGGTCGGACTAACTATGGCTACACCTTC. Protein: CASSQEDRQGGRTNYGYTF.

The J gene is TRBJ2-3, the V gene TRBV4-1; no firm D call. Trimming pared 0 bases from V and 1 base from J, leaving 11 bases between. Germline CDR1 is MGHRA and CDR2 is YSYEKL. CDR3 length equals 16 residues. In nucleotides, the CDR3 is TGCGCCAGCAGCCAAGACGGTGGGTCCGGCACAGATACGCAGTATTTT. The encoded protein is CASSQDGGSGTDTQYF.

The gene calls are TRBV25-1 and TRBJ2-2, with unresolved D. The germline gives CDR1 MGHDK, CDR2 SYGVNS. Trimming took off 3 bases at V and 1 base at J, with 12 bases between the two ends. This CDR3 is 16 amino acids long. The chain's CDR3 is CASSDTNFGNTGELFF. CDR3 nucleotide sequence: TGTGCCAGCAGTGATACCAACTTTGGGAACACCGGGGAGCTGTTTTTT. The entire variable domain, with the rest obtained from reference TRBV25-1 and TRBJ2-2, is as follows: EADIYQTPRYLVIGTGKKITLECSQTMGHDKMYWYQQDPGMELHLIHYSYGVNSTEKGDLSSESTVSRIRTEHFPLTLESARPSHTSQYLCASSDTNFGNTGELFFGEGSRLTVL.

The rearrangement links TRBV2 to TRBJ1-2; TRBD1 aligns across 7 bases. The CDR3 totals 13 residues. CDR1 SNHLY and CDR2 FYNNEI come from the germline V gene. J lost 6 bases, V lost 3 bases, and 4 bases had no gene match. CDR3 protein: CASSERTGDGYTF. The CDR3 bases are TGTGCCAGCAGTGAGCGGACAGGCGATGGCTACACCTTC.

The rearrangement uses TRBV2 and TRBJ2-1, with 10 bases that match TRBD2. Germline V gives CDR1 SNHLY, CDR2 FYNNEI. V lost 4 bases to trimming and J lost 12 bases; unmatched junction nucleotides: 6. The CDR3 loop spans 13 amino acids. The CDR3 DNA is TGTGCCAGCAGTGGCACAGCGGGAGGGGGGCAGTTCTTC. Translating it yields CASSGTAGGGQFF.

The CDR3 sequence is CASSSSGGGTSVSDTQYF. The CDR3 bases are TGTGCCAGCAGCTCATCAGGGGGGGGGACTAGCGTCTCAGATACGCAGTATTTT. This sequence joins TRBV28 and TRBJ2-3; 10 bases align to TRBD2. CDR3 length: 18 residues. Germline CDR1 is MDHEN and CDR2 is SYDVKM. With V trimmed by 6 bases and J by 4 bases, 16 bases remained unmatched.

This rearrangement joins TRBV7-8 to TRBJ2-1; either TRBD1 or TRBD2 may supply D (6 bases each). CDR3 length: 16 amino acids. In germline, CDR1 is SGHVS, CDR2 FQNEAQ. V was pared by 5 bases and J by 10 bases, with 24 bases between. As DNA, the CDR3 is TGTGCCAGCAGCCTGACACCCTCCGGGGGCGGATACGAGCAGTTCTTC. The encoded protein is CASSLTPSGGGYEQFF.

The chain couples TRBV5-5 to TRBJ2-1; 7 bases align to TRBD2. The CDR3 runs 18 residues. The V segment lost 0 bases and the J segment 2 bases; nucleotides outside the gene matches: 11. CDR1 and CDR2 (germline): SGHKS, YYEKEE (reference sequence). DNA for the CDR3: TGTGCCAGCAGCTTGGCCGGTGGGCTAGCGGAAGCCTACAATGAGCAGTTCTTC. This encodes CASSLAGGLAEAYNEQFF. The complete variable domain, with remaining parts taken from reference TRBV5-5 and TRBJ2-1, reads DAGVTQSPTHLIKTRGQQVTLRCSPISGHKSVSWYQQVLGQGPQFIFQYYEKEERGRGNFPDRFSARQFPNYSSELNVNALLLGDSALYLCASSLAGGLAEAYNEQFFGPGTRLTVL.

This chain joins TRBV11-2 and TRBJ1-2, with TRBD1 identical over 7 bases. The germline CDR1 and CDR2 sequences are SGHAT and FQNNGV. The CDR3 length is 13 residues. The V gene end was trimmed by 3 bases and the J gene end by 8 bases; junction bases not matched to a gene: 6. Written as DNA, the CDR3 is TGTGCCAGCAGCTTGACAGGGATTGAAGGCTACACCTTC. It encodes CASSLTGIEGYTF. Full variable domain (rest looked up from reference TRBV11-2 and TRBJ1-2): EAGVAQSPRYKIIEKRQSVAFWCNPISGHATLYWYQQILGQGPKLLIQFQNNGVVDDSQLPKDRFSAERLKGVDSTLKIQPAKLEDSAVYLCASSLTGIEGYTFGSGTRLTVV.

The chain links TRBV6-5 to TRBJ1-5; D call uncertain. The V end was cut by 7 bases, the J end by 0 bases, with 10 bases between. Germline V gives CDR1 MNHEY, CDR2 SVGAGI. The CDR3 has 14 residues. The chain's CDR3 is CASIQDSSNQPQHF. In nucleotides, the CDR3 is TGTGCCAGCATTCAGGATTCTAGCAATCAGCCCCAGCATTTT.

A note on this clone: One end of the junction varies from germline; a read error may be responsible. The genes are TRBV7-2 and TRBJ1-6; D not resolved. Looked up from germline, CDR1 is SGHTA and CDR2 is FQGNSA. The CDR3 runs to 12 residues. In nucleotides, the CDR3 is TGTGCCAGCAGCTCCTATAATTCGCCCCTCCACTTT. It yields the protein CASSSYNSPLHF.

The chain couples TRBV7-9 to TRBJ2-1; TRBD1 might be the D (5 bases). The germline V gene has CDR1 SEHNR and CDR2 FQNEAQ (reference sequence). The V gene lost 3 bases and the J gene lost 6 bases, with 12 bases spanning the gap. The CDR3 is 14 amino acids. CDR3 DNA sequence: TGTGCCAGCAGCTTCCCAGGGTCCATCAATGAGCAGTTCTTC. Encoded protein: CASSFPGSINEQFF.

The chain links TRBV6-5 to TRBJ2-1, with 8 bases identical to TRBD1. The trim removed 6 bases at V and 3 bases at J, leaving 7 bases unmatched. CDR1 and CDR2 from the germline V gene are MNHEY and SVGAGI. The CDR3 covers 15 residues. Written as DNA, the CDR3 is TGTGCCAGCAGACCGACAGGGGATAACTACAATGAGCAGTTCTTC. Protein product: CASRPTGDNYNEQFF.

The chain is built from TRBV2 and TRBJ2-2; the D is unclear. Trimming cost V 4 bases and J 7 bases, with 7 bases left between them. This CDR3 spans 12 amino acids. Germline V gene sequence: CDR1 SNHLY, CDR2 FYNNEI. CDR3 protein: CASSVGFGELFF. CDR3 coding DNA: TGTGCCAGCAGTGTTGGGTTCGGGGAGCTGTTTTTT.

The rearrangement uses TRBV4-1 and TRBJ1-1, with 8 bases that match TRBD1. Trimming at V came to 4 bases and at J to 10 bases, leaving 11 bases not matched to a gene. CDR3 size: 14 residues. Germline V gives CDR1 MGHRA, CDR2 YSYEKL. This chain's CDR3 is CASSPSTGVLRAFF. The CDR3 bases are TGCGCCAGCAGCCCGTCGACAGGGGTCCTCAGAGCTTTCTTT.

The CDR3 sequence: CASRRLAGGAYEQFF. The CDR3 region has the DNA TGTGCCAGCAGGCGACTAGCGGGAGGGGCCTATGAGCAGTTCTTC. The chain has TRBV27 and TRBJ2-1; 14 bases are shared with TRBD2. Germline assignment: CDR1 MNHEY and CDR2 SMNVEV (reference sequence). V lost 6 bases to trimming and J lost 8 bases; unmatched junction nucleotides: 6. The CDR3 loop spans 15 amino acids.

The chain joins TRBV3-1 (or the pseudogene TRBV3-2) to TRBJ2-1, with 10 bases matching TRBD2. The CDR3 totals 16 residues. Unmatched junction bases numbered 8, after V lost 3 bases and J lost 6 bases. CDR1 is LGHDT, CDR2 YNNKEL, per germline (reference sequence). CDR3 nucleotides: TGTGCCAGCAGCCACTGGGGACTAGCGATCTCCAATGAGCAGTTCTTC. This sequence encodes CASSHWGLAISNEQFF.

The chain is built from TRBV13 and TRBJ2-7; 8 nucleotides agree with TRBD1. This CDR3 is built from 16 residues. The junction had 6 bases not matched to a gene; V was cut back by 0 bases and J by 2 bases. Germline V lookup: CDR1 PRHDT, CDR2 FYEKMQ (reference sequence). CDR3 in DNA: TGTGCCAGCAGCTTAGGTGCCTCAGGGGGCGCCTACGAGCAGTACTTC. It is translated as CASSLGASGGAYEQYF.

The V call is TRBV10-2, the J call TRBJ2-3; possibly TRBD1 for D (6 bases). The CDR3 runs to 15 residues. The V gene lost 0 bases and the J gene lost 0 bases, with 7 bases spanning the gap. The germline gives CDR1 WSHSY, CDR2 SAAADI. The DNA for the CDR3 is TGCGCCAGCAGTGAGTCAGGGGGAAGCACAGATACGCAGTATTTT. Translating it yields CASSESGGSTDTQYF.

This chain joins TRBV11-3 and TRBJ1-6; D is ambiguous. The germline CDR1 and CDR2 sequences are SGHNT and YENEEA. The CDR3 runs to 15 residues. The V gene lost 0 bases and the J gene lost 5 bases, with 8 bases spanning the gap. CDR3 region: CASSLERVDNSPLHF. The CDR3 nucleotides read TGTGCCAGCAGCTTAGAAAGGGTGGATAATTCACCCCTCCACTTT.

The V call is TRBV2, the J call TRBJ2-7; D is uncertain. This CDR3 comprises 14 residues. The V end was cut by 8 bases, the J end by 0 bases, with 14 bases between. Per germline, CDR1 SNHLY and CDR2 FYNNEI. The CDR3 DNA follows: TGTGCCAGCCAGGAAGCGACTTTCTCCTACGAGCAGTACTTC. It is translated as CASQEATFSYEQYF.

The chain is built from TRBV12-3 or TRBV12-4 and TRBJ1-3; unclear D gene. Trimming pared 3 bases from V and 0 bases from J, leaving 3 bases between. This CDR3 contains 13 residues. The chain's CDR3 is CASSLRSGNTIYF. The CDR3 bases are TGTGCCAGCAGTTTGCGCTCTGGAAACACCATATATTTT.

CDR3: CATSDFKTSEAFF. The DNA of the CDR3 is TGTGCCACCAGTGATTTCAAGACGTCTGAAGCTTTCTTT. V gene TRBV24-1 combines with J gene TRBJ1-1, with D unresolved. Trimming removed 1 base at V and 6 bases at J, with 8 bases between. The CDR3 sequence is 13 residues long. Germline assignment: CDR1 KGHDR and CDR2 SFDVKD.

This chain links TRBV6-5 with TRBJ1-2; 8 positions match TRBD1. This CDR3 spans 16 amino acids. With 4 bases clipped from V and 0 bases from J, the junction kept 7 bases outside the gene matches. The germline CDR1 and CDR2 sequences are MNHEY and SVGAGI. CDR3 DNA: TGTGCCAGCAGTTCCCCTAGACAGGGGACTAACTATGGCTACACCTTC. Protein: CASSSPRQGTNYGYTF.

V gene TRBV2 combines with J gene TRBJ1-5, with 8 nucleotides matching TRBD1. J lost 2 bases, V lost 5 bases, and 2 bases had no gene match. CDR3 length equals 14 residues. Germline values: CDR1 SNHLY, CDR2 FYNNEI. The CDR3: CASSPQGGNQPQHF. In DNA form, the CDR3 reads TGTGCCAGCAGTCCACAGGGGGGCAATCAGCCCCAGCATTTT.

V gene TRBV2 combines with J gene TRBJ1-1; 8 bases are a match to TRBD1. Trimming took 7 bases from V and 2 from J; bases not matched to a gene: 6. In germline, CDR1 is SNHLY, CDR2 FYNNEI. This CDR3 has 14 residues. The CDR3 DNA reads as TGTGCCAGCACACAGGGGGGGAGTAACACTGAAGCTTTCTTT. This sequence encodes CASTQGGSNTEAFF.